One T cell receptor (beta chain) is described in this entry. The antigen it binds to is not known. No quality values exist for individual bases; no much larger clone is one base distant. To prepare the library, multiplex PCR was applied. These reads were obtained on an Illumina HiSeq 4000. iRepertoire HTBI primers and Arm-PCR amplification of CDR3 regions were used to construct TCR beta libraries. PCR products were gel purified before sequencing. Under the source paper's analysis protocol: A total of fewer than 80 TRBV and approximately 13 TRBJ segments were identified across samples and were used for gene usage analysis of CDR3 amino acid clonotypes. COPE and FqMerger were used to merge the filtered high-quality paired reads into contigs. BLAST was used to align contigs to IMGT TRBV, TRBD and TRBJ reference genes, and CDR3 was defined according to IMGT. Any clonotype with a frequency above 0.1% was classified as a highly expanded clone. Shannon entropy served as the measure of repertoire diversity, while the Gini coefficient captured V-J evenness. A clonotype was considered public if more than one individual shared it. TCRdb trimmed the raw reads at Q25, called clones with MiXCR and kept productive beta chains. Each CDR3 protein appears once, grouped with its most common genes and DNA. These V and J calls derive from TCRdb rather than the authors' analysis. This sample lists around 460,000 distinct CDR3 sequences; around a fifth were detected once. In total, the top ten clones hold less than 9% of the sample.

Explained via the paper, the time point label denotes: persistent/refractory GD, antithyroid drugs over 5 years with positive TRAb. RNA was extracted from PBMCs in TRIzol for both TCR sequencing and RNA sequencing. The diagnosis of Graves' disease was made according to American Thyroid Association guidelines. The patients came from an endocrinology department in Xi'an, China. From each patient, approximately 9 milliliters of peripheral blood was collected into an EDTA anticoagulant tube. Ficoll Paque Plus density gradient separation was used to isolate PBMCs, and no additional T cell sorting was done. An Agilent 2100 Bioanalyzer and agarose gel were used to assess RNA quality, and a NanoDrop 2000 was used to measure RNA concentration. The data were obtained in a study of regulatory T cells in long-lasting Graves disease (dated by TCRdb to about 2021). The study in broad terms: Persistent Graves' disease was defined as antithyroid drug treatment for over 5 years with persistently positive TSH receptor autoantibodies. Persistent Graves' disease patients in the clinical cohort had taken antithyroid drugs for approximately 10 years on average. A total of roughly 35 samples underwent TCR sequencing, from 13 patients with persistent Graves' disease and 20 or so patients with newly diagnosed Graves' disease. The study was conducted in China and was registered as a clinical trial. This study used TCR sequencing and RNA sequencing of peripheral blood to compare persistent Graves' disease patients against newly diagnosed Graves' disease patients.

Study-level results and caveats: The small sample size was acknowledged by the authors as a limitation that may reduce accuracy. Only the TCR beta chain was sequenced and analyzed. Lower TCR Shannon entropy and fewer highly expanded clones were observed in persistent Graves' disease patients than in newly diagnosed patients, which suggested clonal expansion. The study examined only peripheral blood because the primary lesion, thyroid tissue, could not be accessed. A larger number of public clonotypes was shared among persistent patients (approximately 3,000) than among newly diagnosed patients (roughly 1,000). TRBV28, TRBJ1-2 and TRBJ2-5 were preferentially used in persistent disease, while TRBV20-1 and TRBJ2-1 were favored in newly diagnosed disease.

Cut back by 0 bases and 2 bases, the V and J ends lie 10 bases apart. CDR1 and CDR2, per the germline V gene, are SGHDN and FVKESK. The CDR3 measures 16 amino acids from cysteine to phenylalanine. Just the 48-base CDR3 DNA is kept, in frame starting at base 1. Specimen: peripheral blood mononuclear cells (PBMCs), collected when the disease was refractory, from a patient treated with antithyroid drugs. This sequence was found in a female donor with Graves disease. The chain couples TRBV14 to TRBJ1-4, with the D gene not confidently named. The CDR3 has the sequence CASSQEYLRTNEKLFF. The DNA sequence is TGTGCCAGCAGCCAAGAATACCTCCGGACTAATGAAAAACTGTTTTTT.